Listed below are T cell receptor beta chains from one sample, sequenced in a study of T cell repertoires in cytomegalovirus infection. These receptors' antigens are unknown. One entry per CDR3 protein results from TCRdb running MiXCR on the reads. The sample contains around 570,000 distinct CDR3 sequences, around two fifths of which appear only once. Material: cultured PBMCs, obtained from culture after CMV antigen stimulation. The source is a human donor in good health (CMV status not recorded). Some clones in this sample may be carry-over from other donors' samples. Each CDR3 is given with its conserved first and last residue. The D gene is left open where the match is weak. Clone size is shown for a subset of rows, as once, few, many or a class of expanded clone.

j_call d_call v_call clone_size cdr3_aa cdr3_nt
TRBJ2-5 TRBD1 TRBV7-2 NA CASSPLDRGFGLETQYF TGTGCCAGCAGCCCCCTGGACAGGGGGTTTGGGTTAGAGACCCAGTACTTC
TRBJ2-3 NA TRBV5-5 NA CASSLSGAVTDTQYF TGTGCCAGCAGCTTGTCGGGAGCTGTCACAGATACGCAGTATTTT
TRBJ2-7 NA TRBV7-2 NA CASSLDVRGSYEQYF TGTGCCAGCAGCTTAGACGTTAGGGGCTCCTACGAGCAGTACTTC
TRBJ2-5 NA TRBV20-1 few CSGDFGGETQYF TGCAGTGGAGATTTCGGTGGGGAGACCCAGTACTTC
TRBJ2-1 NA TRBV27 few CASSLFPGRSYNEQFF TGTGCCAGCAGTTTATTCCCTGGGCGATCCTACAATGAGCAGTTCTTC
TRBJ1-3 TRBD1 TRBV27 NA CASSPTTGVADTIYF TGTGCCAGCAGTCCCACGACAGGGGTCGCGGACACCATATATTTT
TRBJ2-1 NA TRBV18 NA CASSPPSRSDEQFF TGTGCCAGCTCACCACCATCGAGGTCCGATGAGCAGTTCTTC
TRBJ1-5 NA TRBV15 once CATSIGNSNQPQHF TGTGCCACCAGCATAGGGAATAGCAATCAGCCCCAGCATTTT
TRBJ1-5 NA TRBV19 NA CASSIDSYQPQHF TGTGCCAGTAGTATCGACAGCTATCAGCCCCAGCATTTT
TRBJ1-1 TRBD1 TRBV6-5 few CASRGGQVNTEAFF TGTGCCAGCAGGGGAGGACAGGTGAACACTGAAGCTTTCTTT
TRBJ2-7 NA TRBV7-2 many CASSLISYEQYF TGTGCCAGCAGCTTAATAAGCTACGAGCAGTACTTC
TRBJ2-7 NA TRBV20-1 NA CSATPGPIYEQYF TGCAGTGCCACTCCGGGGCCGATCTACGAGCAGTACTTC
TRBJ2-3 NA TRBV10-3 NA CAISEGPGATDTQYF TGTGCCATCAGTGAGGGGCCAGGGGCCACAGATACGCAGTATTTT
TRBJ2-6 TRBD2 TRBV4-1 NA CASSPGLGLAGVAGANVLTF TGCGCCAGCAGCCCAGGGCTAGGACTAGCGGGAGTTGCCGGGGCCAACGTCCTGACTTTC